Below, 14 T cell receptor beta chains from the same sample are listed, as sequenced in a study of cytomegalovirus exposure and HLA in healthy donors. PCR was performed using 60 Vbeta and 13 Jbeta primers. The method was immunoSEQ multiplex PCR; TCRdb's version includes in-frame clones alone and lacks a portion of them. Among about 190,000 clones listed, around 86% were seen once. Sequenced material: PBMCs. The source of these receptors is a man aged 25-45 years in good health and CMV-seronegative.

The rearrangement links TRBV5-1 to TRBJ1-5; the match to TRBD1 covers 7 bases. This CDR3 is 13 amino acids long. Per germline, CDR1 SGHRS and CDR2 YFSETQ. Germline trimming cut 3 bases from V and 7 bases from J; bases unmatched to any gene: 4. CDR3 amino acids: CASSYRGHQPQHF. As DNA, the CDR3 is TGCGCCAGCAGCTACAGGGGACACCAGCCCCAGCATTTT.

The rearrangement links TRBV18 to TRBJ1-5, with a weak D call TRBD1 (5 bases). The CDR3 is made up of 16 amino acids. V gave up 0 bases and J gave up 2 bases, with 11 bases separating them. The germline CDR1 and CDR2 sequences are KGHSH and LQKENI. CDR3 DNA sequence: TGTGCCAGCTCACCACCTTCAGGGTCTGGCAATCAGCCCCAGCATTTT. This gives the protein CASSPPSGSGNQPQHF.

The V and J genes are TRBV6-5 and TRBJ2-7; 8 bases align to TRBD2. This CDR3 is 14 amino acids long. Per the germline V gene, CDR1 is MNHEY and CDR2 is SVGAGI. V dropped 2 bases and J dropped 3; count of bases not matched to a gene: 3. The CDR3 is CASSYRGGIYEQYF. The CDR3 bases are TGTGCCAGCAGTTACCGGGGGGGAATCTACGAGCAGTACTTC.

This chain links TRBV7-2 with TRBJ2-7; TRBD1 matches 7 bases. Trimming cost V 5 bases and J 6 bases; bases outside gene matches: 4. This CDR3 spans 12 amino acids. CDR1 SGHTA and CDR2 FQGNSA come from the germline V gene. CDR3 in DNA: TGTGCCAGCAGCGACAGGGCGCGCGAGCAGTACTTC. Translation gives CASSDRAREQYF.

The chain links TRBV10-3 to TRBJ2-5; a weak D match, TRBD1 (5 bases). Deletions cut 2 bases from V and 5 bases from J, with 12 bases between. The V gene's germline CDR1 is ENHRY and CDR2 SYGVKD. This CDR3 has 14 amino acids. The chain's CDR3 is CAISEMEGVETQYF. Written as DNA, the CDR3 is TGTGCCATCAGTGAGATGGAAGGGGTGGAGACCCAGTACTTC.

The V and J genes are TRBV19 and TRBJ2-3, with 11 bases matching TRBD2. The J segment lost 4 bases and the V segment lost 7 bases, leaving 7 bases of the junction unmatched. The CDR3 length is 15 residues. Germline values: CDR1 LNHDA, CDR2 SQIVND (reference sequence). The CDR3 DNA reads TGTGCCAGTACCCCGACTAGCGGGGACGCAGATACGCAGTATTTT. Translation gives CASTPTSGDADTQYF.

The rearrangement links TRBV7-2 to TRBJ2-5; possibly TRBD1 for D (6 bases). This CDR3 comprises 15 residues. CDR1 and CDR2 from the germline V gene are SGHTA and FQGNSA. Trimming pared 3 bases from V and 1 base from J, leaving 12 bases between. CDR3 region: CASSLTGHFQETQYF. The CDR3 DNA reads as TGTGCCAGCAGCTTGACGGGACACTTCCAAGAGACCCAGTACTTC.

The chain is built from TRBV30 and TRBJ1-1; D possibly corresponds to TRBD1 (5 bases). CDR1 and CDR2 from the germline V gene are GTSNPN and SVGIG (reference sequence). The ends were cut back, 4 bases at V and 0 bases at J, with 15 bases in the middle. The CDR3 length is 15 residues. CDR3 residues: CAWTNTDNMNTEAFF. Written as DNA, the CDR3 is TGTGCCTGGACCAATACGGACAACATGAACACTGAAGCTTTCTTT.

This chain uses TRBV28 with TRBJ2-5, with D perhaps TRBD2 (7 bases). V lost 8 bases, J lost 4 bases, and 17 bases lay in between. Germline V CDR1 and CDR2: MDHEN, SYDVKM. This CDR3 is 14 amino acids long. In DNA, the CDR3 is TGTGCCAGCTTGACGGCGGGGGCCATAGAGACCCAGTACTTC. Translated: CASLTAGAIETQYF.

CDR3 sequence (DNA): TGTGCCAGCTCAATCCCCCGTGGCTCTAACTATGGCTACACCTTC. It is translated as CASSIPRGSNYGYTF. The chain couples TRBV6-1 to TRBJ1-2; D remains unclear. Germline V gene data show CDR1 as MNHNS and CDR2 as SASEGT. Trimming removed 8 bases at V and 0 bases at J, with 16 bases between. The CDR3 consists of 15 residues.

This clone was recorded a few times. The rearrangement links TRBV6-1 to TRBJ1-1; D is unclear. CDR1 and CDR2 from the germline V gene are MNHNS and SASEGT. CDR3 length: 13 residues. V was trimmed by 0 bases and J by 11 bases, leaving 13 bases between them. CDR3 nucleotide sequence: TGTGCCAGCAGTGAAGCGGCGGGAATTCGGGCTTTCTTT. This encodes CASSEAAGIRAFF.

V gene TRBV27 combines with J gene TRBJ2-1; 8 bases line up with TRBD2. This CDR3 is 18 amino acids long. After removal of 2 bases from V and 0 bases from J, the junction contained 9 bases not matched to a gene. Germline V gives CDR1 MNHEY, CDR2 SMNVEV (reference sequence). The CDR3: CASSLGTSGESSYNEQFF. For the CDR3, the DNA is TGTGCCAGCAGTTTAGGAACTAGCGGAGAAAGCTCCTACAATGAGCAGTTCTTC.

The genes are TRBV27 and TRBJ2-7; 10 nucleotides align to TRBD2. V was pared by 6 bases and J by 2 bases, with 7 bases of the junction left unmatched. Germline lookup yields CDR1 MNHEY and CDR2 SMNVEV (reference sequence). The CDR3 is 15 residues long. As DNA, the CDR3 is TGTGCCAGCAGGCTGATAGCGGGGGGCGCCTACGAGCAGTACTTC. Amino acids: CASRLIAGGAYEQYF.

The rearrangement uses TRBV7-2 and TRBJ2-5; 7 nucleotides line up with TRBD1. The CDR3 has 16 residues. Germline-derived CDR1 and CDR2 are SGHTA and FQGNSA. V dropped 3 bases and J dropped 4; count of bases not matched to a gene: 11. CDR3 nucleotides: TGTGCCAGCAGCTTGCTGACAGGGCCGAAAGGAGAGACCCAGTACTTC. Translated: CASSLLTGPKGETQYF.